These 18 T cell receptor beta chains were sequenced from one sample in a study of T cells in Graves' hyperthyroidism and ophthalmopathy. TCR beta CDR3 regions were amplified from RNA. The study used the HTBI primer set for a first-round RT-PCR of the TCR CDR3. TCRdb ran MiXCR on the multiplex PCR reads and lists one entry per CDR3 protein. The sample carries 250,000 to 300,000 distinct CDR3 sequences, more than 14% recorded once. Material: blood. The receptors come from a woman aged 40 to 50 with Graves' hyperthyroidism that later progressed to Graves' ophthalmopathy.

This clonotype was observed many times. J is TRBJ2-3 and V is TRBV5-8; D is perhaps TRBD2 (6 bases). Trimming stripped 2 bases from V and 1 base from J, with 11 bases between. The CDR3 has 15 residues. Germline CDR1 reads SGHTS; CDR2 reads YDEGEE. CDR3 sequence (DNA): TGTGCCAGCAGCTTTACTGGCGGGGGCACAGATACGCAGTATTTT. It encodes CASSFTGGGTDTQYF.

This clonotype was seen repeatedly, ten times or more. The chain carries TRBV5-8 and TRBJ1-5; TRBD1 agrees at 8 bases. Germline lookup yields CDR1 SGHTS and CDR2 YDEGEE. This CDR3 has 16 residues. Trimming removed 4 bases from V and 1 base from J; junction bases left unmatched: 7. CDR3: CASSGWTGPSNQPQHF. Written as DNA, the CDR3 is TGTGCCAGCAGCGGCTGGACAGGGCCCAGCAATCAGCCCCAGCATTTT.

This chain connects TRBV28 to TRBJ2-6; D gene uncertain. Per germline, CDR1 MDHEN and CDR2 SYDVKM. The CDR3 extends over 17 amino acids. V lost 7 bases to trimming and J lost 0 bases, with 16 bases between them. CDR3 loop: CASTENDWLSGANVLTF. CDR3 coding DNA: TGTGCCAGCACCGAAAACGACTGGCTCTCTGGGGCCAACGTCCTGACTTTC. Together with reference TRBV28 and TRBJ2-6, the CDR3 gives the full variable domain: DVKVTQSSRYLVKRTGEKVFLECVQDMDHENMFWYRQDPGLGLRLIYFSYDVKMKEKGDIPEGYSVSREKKERFSLILESASTNQTSMYLCASTENDWLSGANVLTFGAGSRLTVL.

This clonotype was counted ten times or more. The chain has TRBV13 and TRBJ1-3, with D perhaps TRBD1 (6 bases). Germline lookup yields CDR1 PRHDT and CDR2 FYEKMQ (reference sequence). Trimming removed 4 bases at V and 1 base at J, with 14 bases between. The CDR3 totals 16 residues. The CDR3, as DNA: TGTGCCAGCAGCTCCACGTCAGGGGAATCTGGAAACACCATATATTTT. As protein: CASSSTSGESGNTIYF.

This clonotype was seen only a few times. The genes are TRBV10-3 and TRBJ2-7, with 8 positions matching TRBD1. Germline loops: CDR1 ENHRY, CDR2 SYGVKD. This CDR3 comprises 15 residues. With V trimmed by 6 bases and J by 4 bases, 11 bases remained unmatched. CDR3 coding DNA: TGTGCCATCAGCGATGCCGGGACAGGAATATACGAGCAGTACTTC. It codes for CAISDAGTGIYEQYF.

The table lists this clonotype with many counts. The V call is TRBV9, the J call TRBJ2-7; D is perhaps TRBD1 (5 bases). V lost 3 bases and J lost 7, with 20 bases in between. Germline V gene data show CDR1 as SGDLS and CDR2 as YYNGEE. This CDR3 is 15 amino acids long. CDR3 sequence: CASSAHMAGPLEQYF. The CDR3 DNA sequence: TGTGCCAGCAGCGCCCACATGGCAGGGCCCCTGGAGCAGTACTTC. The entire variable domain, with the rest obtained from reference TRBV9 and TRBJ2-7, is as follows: DSGVTQTPKHLITATGQRVTLRCSPRSGDLSVYWYQQSLDQGLQFLIQYYNGEERAKGNILERFSAQQFPDLHSELNLSSLELGDSALYFCASSAHMAGPLEQYFGPGTRLTVT.

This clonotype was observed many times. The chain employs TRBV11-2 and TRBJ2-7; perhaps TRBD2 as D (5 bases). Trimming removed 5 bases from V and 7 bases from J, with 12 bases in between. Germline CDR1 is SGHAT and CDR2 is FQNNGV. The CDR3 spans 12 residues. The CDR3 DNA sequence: TGTGCCAGCAGCCGAGCGAGAGGGGAGCAGTACTTC. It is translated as CASSRARGEQYF.

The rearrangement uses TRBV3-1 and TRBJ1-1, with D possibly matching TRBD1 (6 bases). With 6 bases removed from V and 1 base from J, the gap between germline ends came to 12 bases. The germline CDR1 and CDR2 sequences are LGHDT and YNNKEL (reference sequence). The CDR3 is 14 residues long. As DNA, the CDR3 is TGTGCCAGCAGTAGGGGACACTCGAACACTGAAGCTTTCTTT. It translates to CASSRGHSNTEAFF.

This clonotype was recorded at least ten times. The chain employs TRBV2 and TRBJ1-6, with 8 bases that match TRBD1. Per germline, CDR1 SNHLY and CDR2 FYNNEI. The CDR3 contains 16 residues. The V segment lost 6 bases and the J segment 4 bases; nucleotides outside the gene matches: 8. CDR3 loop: CASRPGQGTYNSPLHF. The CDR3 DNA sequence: TGTGCCAGCAGGCCCGGACAGGGCACTTATAATTCACCCCTCCACTTT.

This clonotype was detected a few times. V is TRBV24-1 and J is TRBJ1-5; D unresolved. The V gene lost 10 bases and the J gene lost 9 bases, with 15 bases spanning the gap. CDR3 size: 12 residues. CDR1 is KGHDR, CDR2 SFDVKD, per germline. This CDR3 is CATAGRVGPQHF. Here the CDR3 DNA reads TGTGCCACAGCGGGCCGCGTCGGGCCCCAGCATTTT.

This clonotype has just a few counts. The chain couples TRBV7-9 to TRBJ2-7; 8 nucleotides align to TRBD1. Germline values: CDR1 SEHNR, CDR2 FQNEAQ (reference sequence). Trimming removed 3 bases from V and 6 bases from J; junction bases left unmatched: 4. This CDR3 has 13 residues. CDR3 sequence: CASSFGQGREQYF. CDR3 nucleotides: TGTGCCAGCAGCTTCGGACAGGGACGCGAGCAGTACTTC.

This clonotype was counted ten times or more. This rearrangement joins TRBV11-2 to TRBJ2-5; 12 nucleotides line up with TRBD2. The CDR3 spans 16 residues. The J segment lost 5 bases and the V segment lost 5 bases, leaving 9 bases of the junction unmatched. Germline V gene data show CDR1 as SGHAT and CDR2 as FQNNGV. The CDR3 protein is CASSPRLAGVVETQYF. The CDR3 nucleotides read TGTGCCAGCAGCCCAAGACTAGCGGGAGTCGTGGAGACCCAGTACTTC.

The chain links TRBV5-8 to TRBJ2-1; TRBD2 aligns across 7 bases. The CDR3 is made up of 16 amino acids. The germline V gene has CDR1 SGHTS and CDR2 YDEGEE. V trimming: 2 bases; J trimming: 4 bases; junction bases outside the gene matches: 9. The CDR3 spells CASSFAIAGLYNEQFF. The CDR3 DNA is TGTGCCAGCAGCTTCGCCATAGCGGGCTTATACAATGAGCAGTTCTTC. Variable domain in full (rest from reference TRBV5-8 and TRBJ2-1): EAGVTQSPTHLIKTRGQQATLRCSPISGHTSVYWYQQALGLGLQFLLWYDEGEERNRGNFPPRFSGRQFPNYSSELNVNALELEDSALYLCASSFAIAGLYNEQFFGPGTRLTVL.

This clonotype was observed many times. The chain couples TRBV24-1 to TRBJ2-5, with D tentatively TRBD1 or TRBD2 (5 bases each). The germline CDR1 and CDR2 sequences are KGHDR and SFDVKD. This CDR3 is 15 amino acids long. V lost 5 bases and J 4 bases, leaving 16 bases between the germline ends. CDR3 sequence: CATSGLGNGGETQYF. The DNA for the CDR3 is TGTGCCACCAGTGGACTTGGGAATGGGGGAGAGACCCAGTACTTC.

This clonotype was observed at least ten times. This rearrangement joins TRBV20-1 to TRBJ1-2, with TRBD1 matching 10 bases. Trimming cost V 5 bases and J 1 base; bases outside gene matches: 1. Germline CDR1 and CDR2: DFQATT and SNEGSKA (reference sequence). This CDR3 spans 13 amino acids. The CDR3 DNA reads TGCAGTGCTGGGGACAGGGGTAACTATGGCTACACCTTC. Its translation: CSAGDRGNYGYTF.

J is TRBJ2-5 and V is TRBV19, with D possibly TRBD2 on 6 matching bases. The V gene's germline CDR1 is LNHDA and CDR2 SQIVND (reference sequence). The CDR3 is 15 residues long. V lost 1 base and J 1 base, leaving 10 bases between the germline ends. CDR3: CASSIGRGLQETQYF. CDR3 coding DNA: TGTGCCAGTAGTATAGGGCGGGGACTCCAAGAGACCCAGTACTTC.

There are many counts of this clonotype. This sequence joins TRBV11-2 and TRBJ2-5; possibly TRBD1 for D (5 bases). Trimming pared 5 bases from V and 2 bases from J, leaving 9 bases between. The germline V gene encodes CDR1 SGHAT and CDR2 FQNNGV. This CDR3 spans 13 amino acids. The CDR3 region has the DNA TGTGCCAGCAGCCAAGGGGTTCAAGAGACCCAGTACTTC. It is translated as CASSQGVQETQYF. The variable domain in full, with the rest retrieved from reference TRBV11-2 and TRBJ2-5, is EAGVAQSPRYKIIEKRQSVAFWCNPISGHATLYWYQQILGQGPKLLIQFQNNGVVDDSQLPKDRFSAERLKGVDSTLKIQPAKLEDSAVYLCASSQGVQETQYFGPGTRLLVL.

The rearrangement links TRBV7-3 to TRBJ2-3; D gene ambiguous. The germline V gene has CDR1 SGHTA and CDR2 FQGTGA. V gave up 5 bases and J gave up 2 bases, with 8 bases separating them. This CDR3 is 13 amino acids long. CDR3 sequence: CASSRTFTDTQYF. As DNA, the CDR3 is TGTGCCAGCAGCCGTACATTCACAGATACGCAGTATTTT.